This T cell receptor (beta chain) comes out of a study of shared clonotypes between healthy human individuals. At deep level, the assay was performed. Clones were sequenced by immunoSEQ multiplex PCR, and TCRdb holds only the in-frame ones, with some missing. The profile shows 550,000 to 650,000 clones, approximately 96% of them singletons. Naivety among CD8 cells was defined by CD45RO negativity and positive CCR7 selection, thereby excluding terminally differentiated effector memory CD45RA+ cells. The TCR was taken from a woman in her twenties or thirties in good health. Material: naive CD8+ T cells sorted from blood.

CDR3 bases: TGTGCCAGCAGCCCCGGGACAGGGTACGGTGAAGCTTTCTTT. Translated, it gives CASSPGTGYGEAFF. The rearrangement joins TRBV7-8 to TRBJ1-1, with 9 bases fitting TRBD1. In germline, CDR1 is SGHVS, CDR2 FQNEAQ. This CDR3 has 14 amino acids. V lost 5 bases to trimming and J lost 7 bases; unmatched junction nucleotides: 8. The full variable domain, completed using reference TRBV7-8 and TRBJ1-1, is GAGVSQSPRYKVAKRGQDVALRCDPISGHVSLFWYQQALGQGPEFLTYFQNEAQLDKSGLPSDRFFAERPEGSVSTLKIQRTQQEDSAVYLCASSPGTGYGEAFFGQGTRLTVV.